The entry that follows covers one TCR beta chain sequence. What it binds is unknown. The sample belongs to a study of siplizumab effects on memory and regulatory T cells. General observations from the study: There was no confirmation of the suppressive function of proliferating Tregs from siplizumab cultures.

CDR1 is ENHRY and CDR2 is SYGVKD in the germline V gene. Trimming shortened V by 6 bases and J by 5 bases, and 11 bases separated the two germline ends. This CDR3 is 12 amino acids long. The repertoire was sequenced with immunoSEQ multiplex PCR; TCRdb's copy has only in-frame clones and lacks some. Of roughly 100,000 clones listed, 92% were seen once; the top ten hold more than 0.95%. The receptor comes from a human donor in good health. The chain uses TRBV10-3 and TRBJ2-7, with D possibly being TRBD2 (6 bases). The sequenced sample was CD4+ T cells sorted from blood. DNA of the CDR3: TGTGCCATCAGCGGGAGTTTTAACGAGCAGTACTTC. Protein: CAISGSFNEQYF.